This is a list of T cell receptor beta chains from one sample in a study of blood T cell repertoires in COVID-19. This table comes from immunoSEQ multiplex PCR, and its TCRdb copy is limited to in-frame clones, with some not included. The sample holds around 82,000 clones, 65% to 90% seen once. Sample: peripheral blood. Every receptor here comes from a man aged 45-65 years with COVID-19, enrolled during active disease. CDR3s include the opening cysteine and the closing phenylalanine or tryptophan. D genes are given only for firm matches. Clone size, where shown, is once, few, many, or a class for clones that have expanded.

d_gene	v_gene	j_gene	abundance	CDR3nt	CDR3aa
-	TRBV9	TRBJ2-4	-	TGTGCCAGCAGCCCCCCCGAGTCCCAAAACATTCAGTACTTC	CASSPPESQNIQYF
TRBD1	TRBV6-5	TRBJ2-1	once	TGTGCCAGCTCGAAGGCCAGGGGGCGGAATGAGCAGTTCTTC	CASSKARGRNEQFF
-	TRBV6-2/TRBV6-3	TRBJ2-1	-	TGTGCCAGCAGTCAGCGGGCCTACAATGAGCAGTTCTTC	CASSQRAYNEQFF
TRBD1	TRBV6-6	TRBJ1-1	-	TGTGCCAGCAGTTACCTCCCTGGAGGACAGGGTGGTGAAGCTTTCTTT	CASSYLPGGQGGEAFF
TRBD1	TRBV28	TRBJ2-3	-	TGTGCCAGCGGGACAGGACAGGCCCTTCCCCCGAACACAGATACGCAGTATTTT	CASGTGQALPPNTDTQYF
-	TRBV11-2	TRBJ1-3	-	TGTGCCAGCGCAGGACAGTTGATCTCTGGAAACACCATATATTTT	CASAGQLISGNTIYF
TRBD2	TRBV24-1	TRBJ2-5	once	TGTGCCACCAGTGTCAGCCGGCAGGGAGGGGAGACCCAGTACTTC	CATSVSRQGGETQYF
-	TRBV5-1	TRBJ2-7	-	TGCGCCAGCAGGGGCCCGATGAGCTCCTACGAGCAGTACTTC	CASRGPMSSYEQYF
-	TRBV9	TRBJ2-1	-	TGTGCCAGCAGCGCGGGGGGCGAACTATACAATGAGCAGTTCTTC	CASSAGGELYNEQFF
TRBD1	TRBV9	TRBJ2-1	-	TGTGCCAGCAGCGTGGAGGGACAGGGGGGAAATGAGCAGTTCTTC	CASSVEGQGGNEQFF
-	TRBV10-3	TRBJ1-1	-	TGTGCCATCAGTGGGCCCCGGGGTGGTGAAGCTTTCTTT	CAISGPRGGEAFF
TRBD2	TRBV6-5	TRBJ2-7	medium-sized	TGTGCCAGCAAGGGACTATCCTACGAGCAGTACTTC	CASKGLSYEQYF
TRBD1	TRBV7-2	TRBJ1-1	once	TGTGCCAGCAGCCTACAAACAGGGGGTCACACTGAAGCTTTCTTT	CASSLQTGGHTEAFF
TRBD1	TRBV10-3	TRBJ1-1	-	TGTGCCACCGGCGACCTGACAGGGGGCACTGAAGCTTTCTTT	CATGDLTGGTEAFF
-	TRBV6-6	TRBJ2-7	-	TGTGCCAGCAGTTGGGGGGGGCGCTCCTACGAGCAGTACTTC	CASSWGGRSYEQYF
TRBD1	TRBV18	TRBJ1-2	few	TGTGCCAGCGCGGGACAGCCTAACTATGGCTACACCTTC	CASAGQPNYGYTF
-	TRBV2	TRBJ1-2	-	TGTGCCAGCAGCACGGGTAGAACTAACTATGGCTACACCTTC	CASSTGRTNYGYTF
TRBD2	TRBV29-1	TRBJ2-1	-	TGCAGCGTGGGTAGCGGGAGGGTATCAAATGAGCAGTTCTTC	CSVGSGRVSNEQFF
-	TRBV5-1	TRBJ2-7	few	TGCGCCAGCAGTATCCGTGGCGGCGAGCAGTACTTC	CASSIRGGEQYF
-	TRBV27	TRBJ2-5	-	TGTGCCAGCAGTCCCAGGGGGGACACCCGGAAAGGGGAGACCCAGTACTTC	CASSPRGDTRKGETQYF
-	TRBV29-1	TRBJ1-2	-	TGCAGCGTTGAGGACAGCAGAGATGGCTACACCTTC	CSVEDSRDGYTF
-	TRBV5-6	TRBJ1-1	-	TGTGCCAGCAGCTTGGTCGGGGGGCTCGACACTGAAGCTTTCTTT	CASSLVGGLDTEAFF
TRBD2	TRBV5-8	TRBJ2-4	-	TGTGCCAGTTCTGGCGGGGGGACACTAGGTTACATTCAGTACTTC	CASSGGGTLGYIQYF
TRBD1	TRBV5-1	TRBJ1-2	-	TGCGCCAGCAGTGGGACAGGGGGCCGCTATGGCTACACCTTC	CASSGTGGRYGYTF
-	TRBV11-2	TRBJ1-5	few	TGTGCCAGCAGCTTAGGGGCGCGTGGCAATCAGCCCCAGCATTTT	CASSLGARGNQPQHF
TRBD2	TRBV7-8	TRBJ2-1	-	TGTGCCAGCAGCAGTCCGGGACTAGCCGCCCCTGAGCAGTTCTTC	CASSSPGLAAPEQFF
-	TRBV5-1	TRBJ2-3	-	TGCGCCAGCAGCCGAGGGCCTATAAGTCGGAGAGATACGCAGTATTTT	CASSRGPISRRDTQYF
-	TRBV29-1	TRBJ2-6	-	TGCAGCGTTGTCGGGACTGGGGCCAACGTCCTGACTTTC	CSVVGTGANVLTF
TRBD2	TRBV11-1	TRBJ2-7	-	TGTGCCAGCAGCTTAAGGTTTCCTAGCGGGGGCGAGCAGTACTTC	CASSLRFPSGGEQYF
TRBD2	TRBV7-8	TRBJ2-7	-	TGTGCCAGCAGCTTCGCCGGGACTAGCTCCTACGAGCAGTACTTC	CASSFAGTSSYEQYF
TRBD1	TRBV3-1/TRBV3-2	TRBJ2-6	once	TGTGCCAGCAGCCGCCAGACAGGGACTGGGGCCAACGTCCTGACTTTC	CASSRQTGTGANVLTF
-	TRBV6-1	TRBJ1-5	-	TGTGCCAGCACCGTCGACTACAATCAGCCCCAGCATTTT	CASTVDYNQPQHF
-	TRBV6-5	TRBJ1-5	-	TGTGCCAGCCTCCAACGACAGTTTAGCAATCAGCCCCAGCATTTT	CASLQRQFSNQPQHF